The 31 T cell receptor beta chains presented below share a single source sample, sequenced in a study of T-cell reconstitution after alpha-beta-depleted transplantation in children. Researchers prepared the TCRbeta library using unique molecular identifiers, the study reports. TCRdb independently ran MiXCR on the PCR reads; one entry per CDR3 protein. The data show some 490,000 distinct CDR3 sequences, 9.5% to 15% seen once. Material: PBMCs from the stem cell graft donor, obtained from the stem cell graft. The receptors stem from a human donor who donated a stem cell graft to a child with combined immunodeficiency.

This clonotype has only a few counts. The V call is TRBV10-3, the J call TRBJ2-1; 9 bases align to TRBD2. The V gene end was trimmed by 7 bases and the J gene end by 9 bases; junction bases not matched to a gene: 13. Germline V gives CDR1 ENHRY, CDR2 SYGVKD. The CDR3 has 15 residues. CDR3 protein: CAINAVLSGSSEQFF. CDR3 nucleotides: TGTGCCATCAATGCCGTTCTTAGCGGGAGTAGTGAGCAGTTCTTC.

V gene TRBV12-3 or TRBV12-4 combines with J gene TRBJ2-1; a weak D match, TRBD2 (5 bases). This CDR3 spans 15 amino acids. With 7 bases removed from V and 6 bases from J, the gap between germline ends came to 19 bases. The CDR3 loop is CASNPGWRAGNEQFF. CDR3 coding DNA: TGTGCCAGCAACCCCGGGTGGCGGGCAGGCAATGAGCAGTTCTTC.

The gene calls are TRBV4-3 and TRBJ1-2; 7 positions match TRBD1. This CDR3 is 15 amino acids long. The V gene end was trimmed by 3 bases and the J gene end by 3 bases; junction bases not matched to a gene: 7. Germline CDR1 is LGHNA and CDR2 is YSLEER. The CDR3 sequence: CASSHTGVTDYGYTF. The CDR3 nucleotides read TGCGCCAGCAGCCATACAGGGGTAACGGACTATGGCTACACCTTC.

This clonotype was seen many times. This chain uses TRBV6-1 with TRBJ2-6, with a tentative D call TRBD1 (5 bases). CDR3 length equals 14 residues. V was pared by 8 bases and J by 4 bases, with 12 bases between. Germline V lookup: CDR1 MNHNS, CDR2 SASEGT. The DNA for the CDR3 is TGTGCCAGCGGAAGGGGTTCCGGGGCCAACGTCCTGACTTTC. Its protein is CASGRGSGANVLTF.

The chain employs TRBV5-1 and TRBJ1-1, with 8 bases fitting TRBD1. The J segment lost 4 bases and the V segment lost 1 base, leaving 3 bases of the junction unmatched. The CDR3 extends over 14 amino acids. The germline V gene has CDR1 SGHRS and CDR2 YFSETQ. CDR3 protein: CASSLRQGSTEAFF. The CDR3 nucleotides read TGCGCCAGCAGCTTGAGACAGGGGAGCACTGAAGCTTTCTTT.

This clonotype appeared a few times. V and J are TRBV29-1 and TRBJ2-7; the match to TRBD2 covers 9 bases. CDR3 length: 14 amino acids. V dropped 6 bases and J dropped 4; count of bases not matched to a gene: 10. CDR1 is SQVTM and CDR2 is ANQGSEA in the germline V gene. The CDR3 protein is CSVTPTSGEYEQYF. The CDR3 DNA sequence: TGCAGCGTCACCCCGACTAGCGGAGAATACGAGCAGTACTTC.

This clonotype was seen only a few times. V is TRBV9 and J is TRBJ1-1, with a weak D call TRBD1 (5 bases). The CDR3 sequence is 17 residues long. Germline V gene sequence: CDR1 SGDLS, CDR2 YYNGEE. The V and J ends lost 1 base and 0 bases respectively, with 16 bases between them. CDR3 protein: CASSVSWQMGLNTEAFF. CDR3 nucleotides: TGTGCCAGCAGCGTAAGTTGGCAGATGGGGCTGAACACTGAAGCTTTCTTT. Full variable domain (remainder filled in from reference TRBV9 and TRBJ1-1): DSGVTQTPKHLITATGQRVTLRCSPRSGDLSVYWYQQSLDQGLQFLIQYYNGEERAKGNILERFSAQQFPDLHSELNLSSLELGDSALYFCASSVSWQMGLNTEAFFGQGTRLTVV.

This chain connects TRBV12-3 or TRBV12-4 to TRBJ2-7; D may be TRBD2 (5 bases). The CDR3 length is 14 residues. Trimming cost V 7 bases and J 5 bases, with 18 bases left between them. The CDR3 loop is CASISLRGDDEQYF. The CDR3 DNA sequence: TGTGCCAGCATCTCACTCCGGGGAGACGACGAGCAGTACTTC.

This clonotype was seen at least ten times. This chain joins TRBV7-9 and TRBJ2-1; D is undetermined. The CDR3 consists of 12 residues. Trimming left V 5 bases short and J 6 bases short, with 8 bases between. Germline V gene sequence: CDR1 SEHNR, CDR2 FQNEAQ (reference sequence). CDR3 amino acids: CASSGPSNEQFF. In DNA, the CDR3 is TGTGCCAGCAGCGGCCCGAGCAATGAGCAGTTCTTC.

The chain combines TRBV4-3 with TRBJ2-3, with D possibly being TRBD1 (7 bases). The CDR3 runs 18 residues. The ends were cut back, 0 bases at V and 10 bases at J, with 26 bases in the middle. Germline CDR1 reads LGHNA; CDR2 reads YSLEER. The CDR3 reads CASSQDLRQGGFRWPQYF. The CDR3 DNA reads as TGCGCCAGCAGCCAAGATTTGCGGCAGGGGGGTTTCCGATGGCCGCAGTATTTT.

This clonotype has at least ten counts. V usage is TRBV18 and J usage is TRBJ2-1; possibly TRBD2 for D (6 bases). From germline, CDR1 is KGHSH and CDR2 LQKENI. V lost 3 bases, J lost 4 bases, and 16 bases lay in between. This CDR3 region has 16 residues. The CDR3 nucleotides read TGTGCCAGCTCACCCCCGGGACTCAACACGTACAATGAGCAGTTCTTC. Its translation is CASSPPGLNTYNEQFF.

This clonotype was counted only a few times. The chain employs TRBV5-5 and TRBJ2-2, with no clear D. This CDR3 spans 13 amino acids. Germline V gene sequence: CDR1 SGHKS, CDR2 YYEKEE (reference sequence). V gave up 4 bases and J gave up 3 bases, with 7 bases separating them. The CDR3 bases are TGTGCCAGCAGCGGGGTTCACACCGGGGAGCTGTTTTTT. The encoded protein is CASSGVHTGELFF.

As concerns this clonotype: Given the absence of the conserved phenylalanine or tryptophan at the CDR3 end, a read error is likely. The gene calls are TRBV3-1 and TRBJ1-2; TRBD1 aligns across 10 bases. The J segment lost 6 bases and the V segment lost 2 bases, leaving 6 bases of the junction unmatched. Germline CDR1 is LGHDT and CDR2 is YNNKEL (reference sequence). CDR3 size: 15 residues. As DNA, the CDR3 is TGTGCCAGCAGCCAACGCCGGGACAGGGGCCATGGCTACACCTCC. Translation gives CASSQRRDRGHGYTS.

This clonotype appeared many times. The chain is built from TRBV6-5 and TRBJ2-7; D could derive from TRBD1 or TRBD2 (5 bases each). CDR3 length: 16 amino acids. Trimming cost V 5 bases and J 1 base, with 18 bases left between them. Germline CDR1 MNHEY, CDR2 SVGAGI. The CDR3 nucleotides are TGTGCCAGCAGTCGGGACGGATCTGCCATATCCTACGAGCAGTACTTC. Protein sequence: CASSRDGSAISYEQYF.

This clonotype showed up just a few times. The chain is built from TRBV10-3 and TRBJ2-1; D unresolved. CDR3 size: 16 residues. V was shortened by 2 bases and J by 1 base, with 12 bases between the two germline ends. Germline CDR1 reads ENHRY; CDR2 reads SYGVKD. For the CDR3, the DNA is TGTGCCATCAGTGAGCCGATACGGGTGTCCTACAATGAGCAGTTCTTC. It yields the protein CAISEPIRVSYNEQFF.

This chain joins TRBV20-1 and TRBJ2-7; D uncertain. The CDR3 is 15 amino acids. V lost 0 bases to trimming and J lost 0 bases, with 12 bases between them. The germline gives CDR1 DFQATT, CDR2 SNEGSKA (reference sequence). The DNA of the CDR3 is TGCAGTGCTAGAGAACACCCTACGAGCTCCTACGAGCAGTACTTC. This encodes CSAREHPTSSYEQYF.

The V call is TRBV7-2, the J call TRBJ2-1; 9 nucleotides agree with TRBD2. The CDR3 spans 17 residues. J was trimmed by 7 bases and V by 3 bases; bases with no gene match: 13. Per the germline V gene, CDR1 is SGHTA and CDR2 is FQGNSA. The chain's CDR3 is CASSFGGGTSIKNEQFF. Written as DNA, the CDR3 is TGTGCCAGCAGCTTCGGGGGCGGGACTAGCATTAAAAATGAGCAGTTCTTC.

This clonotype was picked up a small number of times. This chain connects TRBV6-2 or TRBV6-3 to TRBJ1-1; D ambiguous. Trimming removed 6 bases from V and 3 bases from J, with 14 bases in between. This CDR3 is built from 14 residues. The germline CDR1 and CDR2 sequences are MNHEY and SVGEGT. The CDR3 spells CASRSHPWDTEAFF. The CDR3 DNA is TGTGCCAGCAGGAGTCACCCCTGGGACACTGAAGCTTTCTTT.

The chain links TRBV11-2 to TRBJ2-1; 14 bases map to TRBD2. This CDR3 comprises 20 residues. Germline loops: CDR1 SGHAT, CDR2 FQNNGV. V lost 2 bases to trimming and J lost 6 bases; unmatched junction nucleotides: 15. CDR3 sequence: CASSLIFVGLAGDLGNEQFF. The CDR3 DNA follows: TGTGCCAGCAGCTTAATCTTCGTGGGACTAGCGGGAGACCTTGGCAATGAGCAGTTCTTC. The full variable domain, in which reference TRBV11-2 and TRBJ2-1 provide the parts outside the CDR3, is EAGVAQSPRYKIIEKRQSVAFWCNPISGHATLYWYQQILGQGPKLLIQFQNNGVVDDSQLPKDRFSAERLKGVDSTLKIQPAKLEDSAVYLCASSLIFVGLAGDLGNEQFFGPGTRLTVL.

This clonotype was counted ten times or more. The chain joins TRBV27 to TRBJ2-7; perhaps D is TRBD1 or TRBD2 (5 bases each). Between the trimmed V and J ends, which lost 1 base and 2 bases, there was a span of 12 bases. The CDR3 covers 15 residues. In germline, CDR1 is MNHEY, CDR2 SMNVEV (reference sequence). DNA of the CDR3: TGTGCCAGCAGTTTATATCGGGGCCAGACCTACGAGCAGTACTTC. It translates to CASSLYRGQTYEQYF.

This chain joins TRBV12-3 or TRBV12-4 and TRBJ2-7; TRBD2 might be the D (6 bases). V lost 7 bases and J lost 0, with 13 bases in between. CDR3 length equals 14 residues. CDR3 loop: CASTGDGSSYEQYF. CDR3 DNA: TGTGCCAGCACCGGAGACGGGAGCTCCTACGAGCAGTACTTC.

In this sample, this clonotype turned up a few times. Here the CDR3 reads CASSSREGVILTYEQYF. The CDR3 nucleotides read TGTGCCAGCAGTTCCCGGGAGGGGGTGATCCTAACCTACGAGCAGTACTTC. V and J are TRBV12-3 or TRBV12-4 and TRBJ2-7; 8 nucleotides agree with TRBD2. The length of the CDR3 is 17 residues. Unmatched junction bases numbered 13, after V lost 4 bases and J lost 2 bases.

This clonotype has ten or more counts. The CDR3 DNA reads TGTGCCAGCAGTTACTCCGGGGTGTCCTATAATTCACCCCTCCACTTT. It translates to CASSYSGVSYNSPLHF. The rearrangement links TRBV6-5 to TRBJ1-6, with D hard to call. The germline CDR1 and CDR2 sequences are MNHEY and SVGAGI. V lost 0 bases to trimming and J lost 1 base, with 7 bases between them. The CDR3 extends over 16 amino acids.

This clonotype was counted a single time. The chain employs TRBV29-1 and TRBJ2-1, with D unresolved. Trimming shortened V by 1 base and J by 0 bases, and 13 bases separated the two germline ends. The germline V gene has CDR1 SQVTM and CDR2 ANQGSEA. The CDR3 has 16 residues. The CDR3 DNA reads TGCAGCGTTGAAGCCCCCTCCCGAGTCTCCTACAATGAGCAGTTCTTC. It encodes CSVEAPSRVSYNEQFF.

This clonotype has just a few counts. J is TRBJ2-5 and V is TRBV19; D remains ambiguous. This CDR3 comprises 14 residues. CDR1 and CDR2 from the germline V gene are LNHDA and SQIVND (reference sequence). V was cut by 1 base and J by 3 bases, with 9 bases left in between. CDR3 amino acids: CASSIVLSEETQYF. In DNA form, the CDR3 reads TGTGCCAGTAGTATAGTGCTTTCGGAAGAGACCCAGTACTTC.

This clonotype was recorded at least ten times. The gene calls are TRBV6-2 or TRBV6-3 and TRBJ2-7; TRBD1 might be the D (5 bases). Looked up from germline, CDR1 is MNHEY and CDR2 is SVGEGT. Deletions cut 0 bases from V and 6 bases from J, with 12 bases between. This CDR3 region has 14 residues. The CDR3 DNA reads TGTGCCAGCAGTTACTCCCCAGGGCTCTCCGAGCAGTACTTC. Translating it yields CASSYSPGLSEQYF.

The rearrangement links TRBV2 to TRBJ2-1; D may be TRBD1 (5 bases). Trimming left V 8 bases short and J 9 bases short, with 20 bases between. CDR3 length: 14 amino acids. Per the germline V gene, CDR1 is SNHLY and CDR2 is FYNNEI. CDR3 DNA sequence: TGTGCCAGCCGGACATCGCTGGAGTTGGGTGAGCAGTTCTTC. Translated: CASRTSLELGEQFF.

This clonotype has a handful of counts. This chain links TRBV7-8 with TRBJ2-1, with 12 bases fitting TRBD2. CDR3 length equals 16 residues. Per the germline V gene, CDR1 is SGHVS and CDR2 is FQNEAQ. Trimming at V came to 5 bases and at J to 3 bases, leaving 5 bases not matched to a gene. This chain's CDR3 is CASSLRTSGVYNEQFF. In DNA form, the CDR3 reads TGTGCCAGCAGCCTTCGGACTAGCGGGGTCTACAATGAGCAGTTCTTC.

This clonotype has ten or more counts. CDR3 sequence reads: CATSNSPSIETQYF. DNA of the CDR3: TGTGCCACCAGCAACTCCCCGAGTATAGAGACCCAGTACTTC. The chain combines TRBV15 with TRBJ2-5; no clear D. V was cut by 4 bases and J by 4 bases, with 13 bases left in between. The CDR3 sequence is 14 residues long. Germline V lookup: CDR1 LNHNV, CDR2 YYDKDF (reference sequence).

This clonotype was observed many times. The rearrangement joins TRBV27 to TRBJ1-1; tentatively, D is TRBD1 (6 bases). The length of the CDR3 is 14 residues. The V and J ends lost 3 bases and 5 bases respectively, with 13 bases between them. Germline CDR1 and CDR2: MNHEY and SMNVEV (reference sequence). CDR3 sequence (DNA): TGTGCCAGCAGTTTCTACGGGAGGGGGACTGAAGCTTTCTTT. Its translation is CASSFYGRGTEAFF.

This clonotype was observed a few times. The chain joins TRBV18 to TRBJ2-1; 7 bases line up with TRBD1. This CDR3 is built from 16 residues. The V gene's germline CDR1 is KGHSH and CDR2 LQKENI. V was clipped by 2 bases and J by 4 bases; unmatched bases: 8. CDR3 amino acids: CASSPERDSVYNEQFF. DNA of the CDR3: TGTGCCAGCTCACCAGAGAGGGACAGTGTTTACAATGAGCAGTTCTTC.